Listed below are T cell receptor beta chains from one sample, sequenced in a study of neurological immune-mediated disorders. TCRdb re-called the 5' RACE reads with MiXCR, one entry per CDR3 protein. The repertoire holds 25,000 or so distinct CDR3 sequences, with about 12% as singletons. The sample taken for sequencing was CD4+ T cells from blood. The receptors originated from a female donor with HTLV-1-associated myelopathy (HAM/TSP). Both conserved end residues are part of each CDR3. The D gene is left open where the match is weak. Expanded clones get a size class; other rows say once, few or many, or leave the size out.

CDR3 DNA: TGCAGCGCCTCAAGGACAGACTACAATGAGCAGTTCTTC; CDR3 protein: CSASRTDYNEQFF; clone size: .; D gene: .; J gene: TRBJ2-1; V gene: TRBV29-1
CDR3 DNA: TGTGCCACCAGCAGAGAAATTAGCGGGGGGGAAGAGACCCAGTACTTC; CDR3 protein: CATSREISGGEETQYF; clone size: medium-sized; D gene: TRBD2; J gene: TRBJ2-5; V gene: TRBV15
CDR3 DNA: TGTGCCAGCAGCGTTAGAAGGGGGCACTCCTACGAGCAGTACTTC; CDR3 protein: CASSVRRGHSYEQYF; clone size: many; D gene: TRBD1; J gene: TRBJ2-7; V gene: TRBV3-1
CDR3 DNA: TGCGCCAGCAGCTTGGCGGGGACAGACTATGGCTACACCTTC; CDR3 protein: CASSLAGTDYGYTF; clone size: many; D gene: TRBD1; J gene: TRBJ1-2; V gene: TRBV5-1
CDR3 DNA: TGTGCCAGCAGTTTTCGGATAAAGACTAGCGGGAGGCGAAACCCCACAGATACGCAGTATTTT; CDR3 protein: CASSFRIKTSGRRNPTDTQYF; clone size: many; D gene: TRBD2; J gene: TRBJ2-3; V gene: TRBV12-3/TRBV12-4
CDR3 DNA: TGTGCCAGCGGTGTCCCTGGGGGTCGCACAGATACGCAGTATTTT; CDR3 protein: CASGVPGGRTDTQYF; clone size: .; D gene: .; J gene: TRBJ2-3; V gene: TRBV2
CDR3 DNA: TGTGCCAGCAGCCGACAGGGAGGGGGCACTGAAGCTTTCTTT; CDR3 protein: CASSRQGGGTEAFF; clone size: many; D gene: TRBD1; J gene: TRBJ1-1; V gene: TRBV3-1
CDR3 DNA: TGCAGCGTGCCTAAGGGGGGGTGGACTGAAGCTTTCTTT; CDR3 protein: CSVPKGGWTEAFF; clone size: many; D gene: .; J gene: TRBJ1-1; V gene: TRBV29-1
CDR3 DNA: TGCAGTGCTAGAGTGGCAGGCTTTCCGAGTTACAATGAGCAGTTCTTC; CDR3 protein: CSARVAGFPSYNEQFF; clone size: many; D gene: .; J gene: TRBJ2-1; V gene: TRBV20-1
CDR3 DNA: TGCAGTGTTAAACAGGGGGCTGGCACCGGGGAGCTGTTTTTT; CDR3 protein: CSVKQGAGTGELFF; clone size: many; D gene: TRBD1; J gene: TRBJ2-2; V gene: TRBV20-1
CDR3 DNA: TGCAGCGTGGAGACGGGTCTCTATAATTCACCCCTCCACTTT; CDR3 protein: CSVETGLYNSPLHF; clone size: .; D gene: .; J gene: TRBJ1-6; V gene: TRBV29-1
CDR3 DNA: TGTGCCAGCAGTCGACAGCAAGAGACCCAGTACTTC; CDR3 protein: CASSRQQETQYF; clone size: many; D gene: .; J gene: TRBJ2-5; V gene: TRBV2
CDR3 DNA: TGTGCCAGCACTCCGGGACCTGAAAGCTCCTACGAGCAGTACTTC; CDR3 protein: CASTPGPESSYEQYF; clone size: many; D gene: .; J gene: TRBJ2-7; V gene: TRBV12-3/TRBV12-4
CDR3 DNA: TGTGCCAGCAGTTTAGCCCCAGGATATAACTATGGCTACACCTTC; CDR3 protein: CASSLAPGYNYGYTF; clone size: many; D gene: .; J gene: TRBJ1-2; V gene: TRBV12-3/TRBV12-4
CDR3 DNA: TGTGCCAGCGGCGACAGAAGCTCTGGGGCCAACGTCCTGACTTTC; CDR3 protein: CASGDRSSGANVLTF; clone size: many; D gene: .; J gene: TRBJ2-6; V gene: TRBV6-1
CDR3 DNA: TGCGCCAGTCGTGGGGCCACAGATACGCAGTATTTT; CDR3 protein: CASRGATDTQYF; clone size: many; D gene: .; J gene: TRBJ2-3; V gene: TRBV5-1